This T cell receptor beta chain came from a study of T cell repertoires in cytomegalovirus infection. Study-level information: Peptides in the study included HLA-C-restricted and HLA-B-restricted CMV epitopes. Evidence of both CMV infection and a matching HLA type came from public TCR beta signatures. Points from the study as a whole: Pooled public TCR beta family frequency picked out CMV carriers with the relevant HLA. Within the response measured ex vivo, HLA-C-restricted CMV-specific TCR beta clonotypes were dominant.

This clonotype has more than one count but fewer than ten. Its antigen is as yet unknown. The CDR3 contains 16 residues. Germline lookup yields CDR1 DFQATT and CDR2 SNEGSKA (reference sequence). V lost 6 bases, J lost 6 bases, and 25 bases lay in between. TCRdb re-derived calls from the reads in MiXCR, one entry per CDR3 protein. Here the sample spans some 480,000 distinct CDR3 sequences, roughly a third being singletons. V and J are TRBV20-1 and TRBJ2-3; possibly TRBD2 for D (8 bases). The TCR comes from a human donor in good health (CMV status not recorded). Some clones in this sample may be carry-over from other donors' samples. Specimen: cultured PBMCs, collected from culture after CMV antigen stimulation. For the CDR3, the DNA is TGCAGTGCCCGAGGGGCTAGCGGGTCCAGGGGGGATACGCAGTATTTT. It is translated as CSARGASGSRGDTQYF.